The entry that follows covers one TCR beta chain sequence. This receptor's antigen is unknown. No quality values exist for individual bases; no much larger clone is one base distant. Receptors were amplified or captured by the immunoSEQ multiplex PCR assay. Rearranged TCR beta chain sequences were amplified with the hsTCRB Kit following the manufacturer's protocol. An Illumina MiSeq was used to sequence the TCRB libraries. For the original study's pipeline: The proprietary platform of the kit vendor was used for demultiplexing, trimming and gene mapping. TCRdb retrieved this table from immuneACCESS and kept in-frame rearrangements only. Not all clones are present; in checked studies, unresolved V genes account for under half, and no reason is known for the remainder. The V and J calls and clone size are taken from that table; D and trimming were inferred from the DNA. The sample table lists about 96,000 clones, about 80% of them with a count of one. The top ten constitute less than 9.5% of the sample.

Read against the paper, the sample's time point label means: baseline, week 1 (first vaccination visit). The label giving this sample's treatment or condition can be read as: pre-vaccination baseline after standard-of-care therapy. All donors had newly diagnosed IDH1-mutant astrocytomas of WHO grade 3 or 4 that showed loss of nuclear ATRX. The samples were drawn from NOA16, a multicentre, single-arm, open-label phase I trial in Germany that tested a mutant IDH1 peptide vaccine in humans for the first time. Blood drawn at visit V03 was used as the baseline sample for immunogenicity testing. Genomic DNA for TCRB sequencing was extracted from EDTA blood using the DNeasy Blood and Tissue Kit. This sample was taken from a study of a mutant IDH1 vaccine in newly diagnosed glioma (dated by TCRdb to the early 2020s). Background for the entire study: Of the roughly 32 treated patients, 62.5% were male and 37.5% were female, and a mean age of roughly 37 years was recorded. Peripheral blood was drawn at six visits: V03 (baseline), V05, V07, V10, V12 and V13. Before enrollment, patients had received standard therapy of radiotherapy alone, temozolomide alone, or radiochemotherapy with temozolomide; most received the combination. Longitudinal TCRB deep sequencing was performed for about 25 treated patients wherever samples were available for exploratory analyses.

CDR1 is given as MNHEY and CDR2 as SMNVEV, both from the germline V gene (reference sequence). From cysteine to phenylalanine, the CDR3 is 13 amino acids long. The read is trimmed to its CDR3 DNA, 39 bases read in frame from base 1. V and J lose 3 bases and 2 bases, and a span of 8 bases separates them. The paper's findings and limits, for the study overall: Immune responses induced by the vaccine were seen in roughly 95% of patients across multiple MHC alleles. Availability determined which PBMC samples were chosen for TCRB deep sequencing. Changes in the top peripheral T cell clonotypes picked up by TCRB sequencing did not appear to be linked to pseudoprogression. According to the authors, sample limitations meant that analyses of patient blood samples could not be reproduced.

Recombination linked TRBV27 to TRBJ2-7; the D gene identity is not certain. Sequencing was performed on PBMCs, taken from a glioma patient treated with radiotherapy, temozolomide or both. This receptor was identified in a man aged 40-55 years with glioma. The DNA sequence is as follows: TGTGCCAGCAGTTTTACCCCGGCCTACGAGCAGTACTTC. The translation is CASSFTPAYEQYF.